Below are 29 T cell receptor beta chains sequenced from a single sample in a study of OX40 agonist ivuxolimab in advanced cancers. The assay was immunoSEQ multiplex PCR, and TCRdb's table has in-frame clones only and misses some. The table lists roughly 66,000 clones, 83% of them singletons, with approximately 0.75% in the top ten. This sample comprised CD4+ or CD8+ T cells sorted from blood, obtained in a trial of the OX40 agonist ivuxolimab. The receptor source for this set is an adult with an advanced solid tumor such as melanoma, head and neck, liver or kidney cancer.

V gene TRBV4-1 combines with J gene TRBJ2-2, with D perhaps matching TRBD1 or TRBD2 (5 bases each). This CDR3 has 19 amino acids. Trimming took off 2 bases at V and 4 bases at J, with 23 bases between the two ends. Germline V gene sequence: CDR1 MGHRA, CDR2 YSYEKL. DNA for the CDR3: TGCGCCAGCAGCCAATGGGGCTCCGGGGTCCGGGGCGGCACCGGGGAGCTGTTTTTT. Its protein is CASSQWGSGVRGGTGELFF.

V is TRBV6-1 and J is TRBJ2-2, with D unresolved. Germline-derived CDR1 and CDR2 are MNHNS and SASEGT. This CDR3 is 14 amino acids long. V lost 4 bases and J 0 bases, leaving 6 bases between the germline ends. For the CDR3, the DNA is TGTGCCAGCAGTGTGGGATCGAACACCGGGGAGCTGTTTTTT. Protein sequence: CASSVGSNTGELFF.

This sequence joins TRBV5-4 and TRBJ2-3; tentatively, D is TRBD2 (5 bases). The germline gives CDR1 SGHNT, CDR2 YYREEE (reference sequence). The CDR3 covers 12 residues. The V end was cut by 2 bases, the J end by 5 bases, with 6 bases between. The CDR3 sequence is CASSLEGDTQYF. CDR3 bases: TGTGCCAGCAGCTTAGAGGGAGATACGCAGTATTTT.

This clone was detected a few times. The chain joins TRBV7-9 to TRBJ2-7, with D perhaps given as TRBD1 or TRBD2 (6 bases each). V dropped 6 bases and J dropped 2 bases, with 14 bases sitting between them. Germline CDR1 and CDR2: SEHNR and FQNEAQ (reference sequence). The CDR3 loop spans 14 amino acids. The CDR3 DNA is TGTGCCAGCAGGAAGGGGGGTAGCACCTACGAGCAGTACTTC. It encodes CASRKGGSTYEQYF.

This sequence joins TRBV19 and TRBJ1-2; no clear D gene. Trimming removed 3 bases from V and 9 bases from J, with 14 bases in between. CDR1 is LNHDA, CDR2 SQIVND, per germline (reference sequence). CDR3 size: 13 residues. For the CDR3, the DNA is TGTGCCAGTAGTATTCGGGATCCCCCTAGCTACACCTTC. Amino acid sequence: CASSIRDPPSYTF.

This sequence joins TRBV2 and TRBJ1-1; D is ambiguous. The CDR3 is 14 residues long. Looked up from germline, CDR1 is SNHLY and CDR2 is FYNNEI. V was pared by 5 bases and J by 3 bases, with 13 bases between. CDR3 DNA sequence: TGTGCCAGCAGTTCTGGTAGGGCGGACACTGAAGCTTTCTTT. This sequence encodes CASSSGRADTEAFF.

J is TRBJ2-1 and V is TRBV6-5; the match to TRBD1 covers 7 bases. V lost 6 bases, J lost 4 bases, and 3 bases stayed unmatched. The CDR3 consists of 13 residues. Germline CDR1 is MNHEY and CDR2 is SVGAGI. CDR3 coding DNA: TGTGCCAGCAGACAGGGGAGATACAATGAGCAGTTCTTC. The encoded protein is CASRQGRYNEQFF.

This clone was observed at least ten times. This chain uses TRBV5-1 with TRBJ1-1; D is perhaps TRBD1 (5 bases). The CDR3 spans 15 residues. CDR1 and CDR2 from the germline V gene are SGHRS and YFSETQ. V lost 3 bases and J lost 7, with 19 bases in between. The DNA for the CDR3 is TGCGCCAGCAGCTCCACCCGACAGCTCTCCCATGAAGCTTTCTTT. It codes for CASSSTRQLSHEAFF.

This chain links TRBV7-9 with TRBJ2-3; D is undetermined. The germline V and J ends were trimmed by 5 bases and 2 bases, with 14 bases remaining between them. CDR3 length: 15 residues. Germline V lookup: CDR1 SEHNR, CDR2 FQNEAQ (reference sequence). DNA for the CDR3: TGTGCCAGCAGCCGCCTAGGAAGCCTCACAGATACGCAGTATTTT. Protein sequence: CASSRLGSLTDTQYF.

J is TRBJ2-3 and V is TRBV6-6; 10 bases map to TRBD2. Unmatched junction bases numbered 9, after V lost 7 bases and J lost 5 bases. The CDR3 is 15 residues long. CDR1 is MNHNY and CDR2 is SVGAGI in the germline V gene (reference sequence). The CDR3 DNA reads TGTGCCAGCACCTCTATATTAGCGGGGGGAGATACGCAGTATTTT. Translating it yields CASTSILAGGDTQYF.

This clone appeared a single time. The rearrangement uses TRBV6-6 and TRBJ2-5, with TRBD2 as a possible D gene (5 bases). V was trimmed by 2 bases and J by 1 base, leaving 11 bases between them. This CDR3 has 15 amino acids. Germline lookup yields CDR1 MNHNY and CDR2 SVGAGI (reference sequence). CDR3 DNA sequence: TGTGCCAGCAGTTACACCGAGGGTACCCAAGAGACCCAGTACTTC. Translated, it gives CASSYTEGTQETQYF.

V is TRBV11-2 and J is TRBJ2-7; the match to TRBD1 covers 10 bases. The ends lost 5 bases at V and 2 bases at J; junction bases unmatched: 6. The germline CDR1 and CDR2 sequences are SGHAT and FQNNGV. The CDR3 runs to 15 residues. As DNA, the CDR3 is TGTGCCAGCAGCCAACGCGGGACAGGGGCCTACGAGCAGTACTTC. Translation gives CASSQRGTGAYEQYF.

CDR3 nucleotide sequence: TGCGCCAGCGGACACCGGGACACTTCGCCCTATGGCTACACCTTC. It translates to CASGHRDTSPYGYTF. The chain couples TRBV23-1 to TRBJ1-2; a weak D match, TRBD1 (6 bases). TRBV23-1 is classed as an ORF, of uncertain function. The CDR3 is 15 residues long. The V end was cut by 8 bases, the J end by 4 bases, with 20 bases between.

The V call is TRBV30, the J call TRBJ1-6; D not resolved. The CDR3 has 15 residues. Trimming left V 0 bases short and J 9 bases short, with 15 bases between. Germline loops: CDR1 GTSNPN, CDR2 SVGIG (reference sequence). Here the CDR3 reads CAWSVWGTGSSPLHF. The CDR3 DNA is TGTGCCTGGAGTGTATGGGGTACTGGGAGTTCACCCCTCCACTTT.

This chain links TRBV9 with TRBJ1-5, with D perhaps TRBD1 (5 bases). Germline CDR1 and CDR2: SGDLS and YYNGEE. V lost 2 bases and J lost 3, with 12 bases in between. The CDR3 totals 15 residues. CDR3 sequence reads: CASSVTGDFNQPQHF. The CDR3, as DNA: TGTGCCAGCAGCGTGACCGGGGACTTCAATCAGCCCCAGCATTTT.

This clone was counted between two and nine times. V is TRBV5-4 and J is TRBJ2-1; D is undetermined. Germline-derived CDR1 and CDR2 are SGHNT and YYREEE (reference sequence). The germline V and J ends were trimmed by 0 bases and 7 bases, with 17 bases remaining between them. The CDR3 spans 16 residues. CDR3 residues: CASSLALPLMKNEQFF. CDR3 DNA: TGTGCCAGCAGCTTGGCGCTCCCCCTTATGAAGAATGAGCAGTTCTTC.

This clone was found a few times. DNA for the CDR3: TGTGCCAGCAGTTTAACAGGGCACGGGGGCTACACCTTC. Its translation is CASSLTGHGGYTF. The genes are TRBV27 and TRBJ1-2; weak D call: TRBD1 (6 bases). The CDR3 consists of 13 residues. Germline lookup yields CDR1 MNHEY and CDR2 SMNVEV (reference sequence). The V end lost 2 bases, the J end lost 8 bases, and 12 bases lay between the germline ends.

The chain recombines TRBV11-3 with TRBJ2-1, with 8 bases lining up with TRBD1. CDR1 is SGHNT, CDR2 YENEEA, per germline. Trimming took 5 bases from V and 5 from J; bases not matched to a gene: 14. The CDR3 is 17 amino acids. CDR3 loop: CASSPSTGQGYNNEQFF. In DNA form, the CDR3 reads TGTGCCAGCAGCCCCAGTACTGGACAGGGATATAACAATGAGCAGTTCTTC.

The chain has TRBV15 and TRBJ1-3; the D is unclear. In germline, CDR1 is LNHNV, CDR2 YYDKDF (reference sequence). There are 14 residues in the CDR3. The V end lost 5 bases, the J end lost 1 base, and 9 bases lay between the germline ends. The CDR3 nucleotides are TGTGCCACCAGCGGTCGGATTTCTGGAAACACCATATATTTT. This codes for CATSGRISGNTIYF.

The chain uses TRBV7-8 and TRBJ2-7, with 10 bases lining up with TRBD2. CDR3 length: 13 amino acids. The V gene's germline CDR1 is SGHVS and CDR2 FQNEAQ. The junction had 4 bases not matched to a gene; V was cut back by 5 bases and J by 6 bases. Written as DNA, the CDR3 is TGTGCCAGCAGCCCGTCTAGCGGGAGCGAGCAGTACTTC. Its translation is CASSPSSGSEQYF. The full variable domain, rest sourced from reference TRBV7-8 and TRBJ2-7, is GAGVSQSPRYKVAKRGQDVALRCDPISGHVSLFWYQQALGQGPEFLTYFQNEAQLDKSGLPSDRFFAERPEGSVSTLKIQRTQQEDSAVYLCASSPSSGSEQYFGPGTRLTVT.

The J gene is TRBJ1-4, the V gene TRBV5-1; 7 bases fit TRBD1. Per germline, CDR1 SGHRS and CDR2 YFSETQ. This CDR3 contains 16 residues. V shed 1 base, J shed 7 bases, and the junction held 10 bases outside the gene matches. Here the CDR3 DNA reads TGCGCCAGCAGCTTGATGGAGGGGGCGGGGGTTGAAAAACTGTTTTTT. This gives the protein CASSLMEGAGVEKLFF.

This clone was recorded only once. The V call is TRBV6-1, the J call TRBJ2-1; D could derive from TRBD1 or TRBD2 (5 bases each). Trimming took 0 bases from V and 15 from J, leaving 18 bases between them. The CDR3 has 14 residues. Per germline, CDR1 MNHNS and CDR2 SASEGT. The CDR3 loop reads CASSEAPWGSFGFF. In DNA form, the CDR3 reads TGTGCCAGCAGTGAAGCGCCTTGGGGGAGCTTTGGGTTCTTC.

CDR3 in DNA: TGCGCCAGCAGCTTGGAGAGCTCGAACACTGAAGCTTTCTTT. As protein: CASSLESSNTEAFF. J is TRBJ1-1 and V is TRBV5-1; no clear D. Germline CDR1 reads SGHRS; CDR2 reads YFSETQ. The V gene lost 0 bases and the J gene lost 1 base, with 7 bases spanning the gap. The CDR3 contains 14 residues.

The chain combines TRBV5-8 with TRBJ2-7; D tentatively reads TRBD1 or TRBD2 (5 bases each). The length of the CDR3 is 16 residues. Germline lookup yields CDR1 SGHTS and CDR2 YDEGEE. Trimming shortened V by 1 base and J by 6 bases, and 20 bases separated the two germline ends. The CDR3 region has the DNA TGTGCCAGCAGCTTGTTTTCCGGGACGGTTTTCTCCGAGCAGTACTTC. It specifies CASSLFSGTVFSEQYF.

The gene calls are TRBV5-1 and TRBJ2-1; D ambiguous. The V end lost 5 bases, the J end lost 0 bases, and 9 bases lay between the germline ends. Germline CDR1 SGHRS, CDR2 YFSETQ. CDR3 length: 14 amino acids. CDR3 nucleotides: TGCGCCAGCAGGGGTCTGGGCTCCTACAATGAGCAGTTCTTC. It translates to CASRGLGSYNEQFF.

Here the CDR3 DNA reads TGTGCCAGCAGCCAAGATCTTAGGGGTAGGACAGATACGCAGTATTTT. It specifies CASSQDLRGRTDTQYF. The chain carries TRBV14 and TRBJ2-3, with D perhaps matching TRBD1 (5 bases). V gave up 0 bases and J gave up 3 bases, with 13 bases separating them. The CDR3 is 16 amino acids. Germline-derived CDR1 and CDR2 are SGHDN and FVKESK. The full variable domain, completed using reference TRBV14 and TRBJ2-3, is EAGVTQFPSHSVIEKGQTVTLRCDPISGHDNLYWYRRVMGKEIKFLLHFVKESKQDESGMPNNRFLAERTGGTYSTLKVQPAELEDSGVYFCASSQDLRGRTDTQYFGPGTRLTVL.

The V call is TRBV6-1, the J call TRBJ1-1, with D unresolved. Trimming left V 2 bases short and J 11 bases short, with 12 bases between. Germline V CDR1 and CDR2: MNHNS, SASEGT. This CDR3 has 12 amino acids. The CDR3 coding sequence is TGTGCCAGCAGTGAATTCCAGGAGGATGCTTTCTTT. Translating gives CASSEFQEDAFF.

The chain carries TRBV19 and TRBJ1-4; 7 nucleotides line up with TRBD1. The germline V gene has CDR1 LNHDA and CDR2 SQIVND (reference sequence). The CDR3 contains 17 residues. V was pared by 3 bases and J by 0 bases, with 7 bases of the junction left unmatched. The CDR3 loop is CASSITGDPATNEKLFF. Here the CDR3 DNA reads TGTGCCAGTAGTATTACAGGGGATCCAGCAACTAATGAAAAACTGTTTTTT.

A few counts support this clone. CDR3 in DNA: TGTGCCAGCAACGCGGGGGGGAGACAGGGGCAGTTCTTC. Its protein product is CASNAGGRQGQFF. This chain connects TRBV27 to TRBJ2-1, with 9 bases identical to TRBD2. V lost 7 bases and J lost 12; bases outside the gene matches: 10. The germline V gene encodes CDR1 MNHEY and CDR2 SMNVEV (reference sequence). This CDR3 comprises 13 residues.